This T cell receptor (beta chain) was recovered during a study of T cells after yellow fever vaccination (dated by TCRdb to the late 2010s). With regard to the full study: Libraries from fractions with low cell numbers were prepared with the SMART-Seq v4 Ultra Low Input RNA kit. To follow T-cell clones before and after primary and booster YFV17D yellow fever vaccination, bulk TCR alpha and beta repertoires were sequenced over time. Blood was drawn at multiple timepoints before and after primary and secondary immunization, with bulk PBMC replicates and cell subsets isolated. Two healthy male donors, one aged 18 to 29 and one aged 30 to 40 years, made up the cohort. Findings and caveats that apply to the study as a whole: After the booster, most of the clones that had expanded following primary vaccination were detected again (around 95% of CD4 and 80% to 90% of CD8), which suggests that memory was broadly maintained. A small fraction of clonotypes showed up in both the CD4 and CD8 compartments, probably as a result of convergent recombination. The study included only two donors, which limits how far the findings can be generalized. The secondary T-cell response was found to be weaker but faster than the primary response, with a peak reached on day 5 rather than on day 15. Computational filtering was needed because FACS-sorted repertoires could contain abundant contaminating clonotypes from the bulk population.

Its CDR3 holds 15 amino acids, cysteine through phenylalanine. Only the CDR3 DNA is retained, 45 bases long and in frame from the first base. Reading the germline V gene gives CDR1 MGHRA and CDR2 YSYEKL. The junction carries 12 bases between V and J, which are trimmed by 4 bases and 0 bases respectively. This sample was sequenced with an Illumina NovaSeq 6000. TCR cDNA was made using 5'RACE template switching, a step that added a universal primer site and unique molecular identifiers. Priming of cDNA synthesis was performed from both the TCR alpha and TCR beta constant segments. Libraries were amplified in two PCR steps, with sample barcodes and sequencing adapters added in the second step. Libraries were sequenced on Illumina HiSeq 2500 (2x100 bp) or NovaSeq (2x150 bp). The authors' pipeline ran thus. MIGEC handled demultiplexing of reads and collapsing into UMI consensus sequences, while MiXCR performed V(D)J alignment. Vaccine-responding clonotypes were defined with edgeR using replicate PBMC samples, requiring FDR below 0.01 and a log2 fold change above 5 up to day 15. Bulk clonotypes were assigned CD4 or CD8 identity according to which sequenced CD4 or CD8 repertoire held them at higher abundance. The public reads were run again by TCRdb, first through fastp at Q25 and then through MiXCR, and only productive beta chains were kept. CDR3 protein duplicates are merged, each entry listing the most common genes and DNA. None of the V and J calls come from the authors' own analysis; TCRdb made them. A total of about 170,000 distinct CDR3 sequences appear in this sample, approximately 10% of them only once. The ten biggest clones cover 36% of the sample.

The sample's treatment or condition label, in plain terms: live attenuated yellow fever vaccine strain. A standard Ficoll-Paque protocol was used to isolate PBMCs from peripheral blood. CD4 and CD8 T-cell fractions were isolated with Dynabeads CD4 and CD8 positive selection kits. RNA was extracted with TriZol from bulk PBMCs, CD4 and CD8 fractions, and dextramer-positive and dextramer-negative fractions. This clonotype was found a few times. Its antigen remains unidentified. Base qualities were left out, and no much larger clone turns up one base away. The V and J genes are TRBV4-1 and TRBJ1-1; the D segment cannot be called with confidence. Source: CD8+ T cells sorted from PBMCs, taken 15 days after the yellow fever booster vaccination. The TCR was taken from a young man who received the YFV17D yellow fever vaccine. The DNA sequence reads TGCGCCAGCAGCCTGCAACATCGAATGAACACTGAAGCTTTCTTT. Its protein is CASSLQHRMNTEAFF.